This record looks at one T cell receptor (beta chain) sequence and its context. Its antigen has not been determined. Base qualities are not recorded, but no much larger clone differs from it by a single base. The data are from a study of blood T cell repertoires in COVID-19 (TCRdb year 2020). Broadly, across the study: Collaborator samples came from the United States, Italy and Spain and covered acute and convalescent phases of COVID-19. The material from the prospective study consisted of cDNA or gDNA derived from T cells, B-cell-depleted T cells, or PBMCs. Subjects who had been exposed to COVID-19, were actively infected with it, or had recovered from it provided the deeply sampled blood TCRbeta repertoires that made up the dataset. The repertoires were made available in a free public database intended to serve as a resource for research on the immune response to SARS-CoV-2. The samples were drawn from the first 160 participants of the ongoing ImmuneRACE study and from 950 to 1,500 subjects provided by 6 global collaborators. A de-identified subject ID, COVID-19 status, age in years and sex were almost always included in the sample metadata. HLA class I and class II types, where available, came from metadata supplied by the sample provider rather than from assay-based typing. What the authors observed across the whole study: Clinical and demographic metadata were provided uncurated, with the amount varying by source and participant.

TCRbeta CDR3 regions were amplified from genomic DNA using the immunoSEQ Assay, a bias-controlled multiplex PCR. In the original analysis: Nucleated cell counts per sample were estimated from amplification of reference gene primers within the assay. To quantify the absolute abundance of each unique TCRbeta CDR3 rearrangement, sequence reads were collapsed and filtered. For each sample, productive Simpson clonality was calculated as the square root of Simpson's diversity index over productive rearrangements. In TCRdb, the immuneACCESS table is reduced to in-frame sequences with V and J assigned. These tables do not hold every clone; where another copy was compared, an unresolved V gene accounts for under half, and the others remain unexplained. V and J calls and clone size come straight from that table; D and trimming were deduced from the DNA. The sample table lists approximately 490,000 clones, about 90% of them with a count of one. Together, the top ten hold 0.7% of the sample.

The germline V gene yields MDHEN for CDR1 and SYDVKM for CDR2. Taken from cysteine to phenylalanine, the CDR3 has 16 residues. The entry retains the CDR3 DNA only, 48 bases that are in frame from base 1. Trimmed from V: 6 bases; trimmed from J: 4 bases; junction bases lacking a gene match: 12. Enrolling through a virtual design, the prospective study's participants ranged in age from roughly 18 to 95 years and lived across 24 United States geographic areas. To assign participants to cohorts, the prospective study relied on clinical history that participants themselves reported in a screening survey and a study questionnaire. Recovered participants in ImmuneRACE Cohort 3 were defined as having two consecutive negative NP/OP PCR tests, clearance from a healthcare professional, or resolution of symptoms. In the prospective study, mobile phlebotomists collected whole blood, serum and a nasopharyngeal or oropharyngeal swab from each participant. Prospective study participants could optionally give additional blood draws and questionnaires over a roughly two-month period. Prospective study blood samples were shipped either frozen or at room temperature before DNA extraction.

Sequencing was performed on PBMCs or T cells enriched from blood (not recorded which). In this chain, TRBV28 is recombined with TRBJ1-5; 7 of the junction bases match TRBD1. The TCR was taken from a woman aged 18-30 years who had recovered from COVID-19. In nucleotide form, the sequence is TGTGCCAGCAGCCCTCCTCGGGACAGTGGTAATCAGCCCCAGCATTTT. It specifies CASSPPRDSGNQPQHF. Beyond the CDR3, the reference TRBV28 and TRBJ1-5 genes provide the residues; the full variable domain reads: DVKVTQSSRYLVKRTGEKVFLECVQDMDHENMFWYRQDPGLGLRLIYFSYDVKMKEKGDIPEGYSVSREKKERFSLILESASTNQTSMYLCASSPPRDSGNQPQHFGDGTRLSIL.